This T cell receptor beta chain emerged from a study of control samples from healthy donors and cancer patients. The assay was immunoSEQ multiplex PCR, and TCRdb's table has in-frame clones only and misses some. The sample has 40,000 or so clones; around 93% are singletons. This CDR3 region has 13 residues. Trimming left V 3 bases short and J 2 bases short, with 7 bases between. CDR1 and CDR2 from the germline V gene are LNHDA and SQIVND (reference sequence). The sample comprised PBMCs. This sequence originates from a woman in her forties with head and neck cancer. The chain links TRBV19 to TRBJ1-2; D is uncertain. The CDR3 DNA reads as TGTGCCAGTAGTATTGGCGGAAACTATGGCTACACCTTC. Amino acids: CASSIGGNYGYTF.